The source of this T cell receptor beta chain is a study of blood T cell repertoires in COVID-19. Across the study: Sources were T cells, B-cell-depleted T cells, or PBMCs; the material itself was cDNA or gDNA.

In the authors' workflow: Estimates of nucleated cell counts were drawn from the amplification of reference gene primers. The table came from immunoSEQ multiplex PCR; TCRdb's copy has only in-frame clones and leaves some out. That table supplies the V and J calls and clone size; D and trimming were determined from the DNA. The sample yields some 50,000 clones, around 87% seen once. CDR1 is MGHDK, CDR2 SYGVNS, per germline. This CDR3 comprises 13 residues. V was cut by 0 bases and J by 12 bases, with 11 bases left in between. This clone was counted once. The TCR comes from a human donor in a cohort sampled during active COVID-19. The rearrangement joins TRBV25-1 to TRBJ1-4; D remains unclear. Input material: peripheral blood. DNA for the CDR3: TGTGCCAGCAGTGAATATGCGGCCCTCGAACTGTTTTTT. As protein: CASSEYAALELFF.